Included here is one T cell receptor beta chain sequence, with context. No antigen is known for it. At the Johns Hopkins FTIC core, DNA taken from cultured CD4+ T cells was sequenced by way of the Oncomine TCR Beta short-read assay. Genomic DNA extraction was carried out from cultured CD4+ T cells. MiXCR, run by TCRdb on the PCR reads, gives a single entry per CDR3 protein. The table shows approximately 15,000 distinct CDR3 sequences, with about 40% occurring only once. V shed 4 bases and J 0 bases; nucleotides not matched to a gene: 10. The germline V gene encodes CDR1 SGHNT and CDR2 YYREEE (reference sequence). The CDR3 length is 17 residues. These data come from a study of vaccination and CD4 T cells after COVID-19. Treatment of the sample: roughly ten-day PBMC culture with coronavirus spike peptide pools or control peptides (ViraFEST assay).

The J gene is TRBJ2-3, the V gene TRBV5-4; 8 positions match TRBD2. The source material was CD4+ T cells from blood, cultured in vitro, sampled before SARS-CoV-2 vaccination. This receptor was identified in a human donor who received a COVID-19 vaccine. The CDR3 coding sequence is TGTGCCAGCAGCCCCCGGGGGGGCCTTTTTAGCACAGATACGCAGTATTTT. Translation: CASSPRGGLFSTDTQYF.